Listed here is a single TCR beta chain. The source of the sample is a study of blood T cell repertoires in COVID-19. Study-wide context: Samples came from the United States, Italy and Spain, spanning acute and convalescent COVID-19. Nucleic acid was either cDNA or gDNA, and it came from T cells, B-cell-depleted T cells, or PBMCs.

The data were produced by immunoSEQ multiplex PCR, yet TCRdb's version contains in-frame clones alone and is incomplete. The sample holds 95,000 to 100,000 clones, 75% to 90% seen once. Trimming removed 6 bases at V and 1 base at J, with 9 bases between. This CDR3 comprises 13 residues. The TCR was taken from a man older than 75 with acute or convalescent COVID-19. J is TRBJ2-5 and V is TRBV12-3 or TRBV12-4; tentative D call: TRBD2 (6 bases). Specimen: peripheral blood. In DNA form, the CDR3 reads TGTGCCAGCAGCAATAGCGGCCAAGAGACCCAGTACTTC. Amino acids: CASSNSGQETQYF.